One sample yielded the 18 T cell receptor beta chains listed below, sequenced in a study of chemoradiotherapy in HPV16-positive cancers (dated by TCRdb to between 2022 and 2023). The method behind the library was the immunoSEQ multiplex PCR assay. TCRdb holds this immuneACCESS table with in-frame rearrangements only. Some clones are missing; in checked studies, unresolved V genes explain under half, and the rest has no known cause. For this sample there are 36,000 or so clones; roughly 77% appear just once. 3% to 4.5% of the sample is held by the ten biggest clonotypes. The sequences come from blood, collected from a patient who underwent chemoradiotherapy. These receptors were collected from a human donor with HPV-associated anogenital cancer.

The genes are TRBV7-8 and TRBJ1-2; 8 nucleotides align to TRBD1. This CDR3 is built from 15 residues. The trim removed 5 bases at V and 0 bases at J, leaving 5 bases unmatched. The germline CDR1 and CDR2 sequences are SGHVS and FQNEAQ. CDR3 sequence: CASSPRQGTNYGYTF. The DNA of the CDR3 is TGTGCCAGCAGCCCAAGACAGGGGACTAACTATGGCTACACCTTC.

The rearrangement links TRBV7-3 to TRBJ2-3, with D possibly called TRBD1 or TRBD2 (5 bases each). This CDR3 contains 14 residues. The germline gives CDR1 SGHTA, CDR2 FQGTGA. Trimming removed 0 bases from V and 1 base from J, with 5 bases in between. This CDR3 is CASSLTGGTDTQYF. As DNA, the CDR3 is TGTGCCAGCAGCTTAACGGGGGGCACAGATACGCAGTATTTT.

The chain couples TRBV6-6 to TRBJ2-3, with D tentatively TRBD2 (6 bases). Per the germline V gene, CDR1 is MNHNY and CDR2 is SVGAGI (reference sequence). This CDR3 has 14 amino acids. The ends were cut back, 2 bases at V and 5 bases at J, with 11 bases in the middle. The CDR3 region is CASSYPGGVDTQYF. The DNA for the CDR3 is TGTGCCAGCAGTTACCCCGGGGGTGTAGATACGCAGTATTTT.

The rearrangement uses TRBV30 and TRBJ1-6; 12 bases are a match to TRBD1. Germline V lookup: CDR1 GTSNPN, CDR2 SVGIG (reference sequence). This CDR3 spans 15 amino acids. Trimming cost V 7 bases and J 7 bases; bases outside gene matches: 8. CDR3 sequence: CASNPGTGGNSPLHF. The CDR3 DNA is TGTGCCTCAAACCCCGGGACAGGGGGCAATTCACCCCTCCACTTT.

V gene TRBV7-2 combines with J gene TRBJ2-5; weak D call: TRBD2 (6 bases). Germline CDR1 SGHTA, CDR2 FQGNSA. V was shortened by 1 base and J by 4 bases, with 10 bases between the two germline ends. The CDR3 is 14 amino acids. The CDR3 sequence is CASSLGGSGETQYF. DNA for the CDR3: TGTGCCAGCAGCTTAGGGGGTAGCGGAGAGACCCAGTACTTC. Together with reference TRBV7-2 and TRBJ2-5, the CDR3 gives the full variable domain: GAGVSQSPSNKVTEKGKDVELRCDPISGHTALYWYRQSLGQGLEFLIYFQGNSAPDKSGLPSDRFSAERTGGSVSTLTIQRTQQEDSAVYLCASSLGGSGETQYFGPGTRLLVL.

The genes are TRBV11-2 and TRBJ2-1; possibly TRBD1 or TRBD2 for D (5 bases each). The length of the CDR3 is 12 residues. Trimming took off 5 bases at V and 7 bases at J, with 9 bases between the two ends. Germline CDR1 SGHAT, CDR2 FQNNGV. The CDR3 coding sequence is TGTGCCAGCAGCCGGGACCGGAATGAGCAGTTCTTC. Its translation is CASSRDRNEQFF.

The rearrangement links TRBV5-1 to TRBJ2-2; the D is unclear. CDR1 is SGHRS, CDR2 YFSETQ, per germline. V gave up 0 bases and J gave up 2 bases, with 8 bases separating them. CDR3 size: 15 residues. The CDR3 DNA is TGCGCCAGCAGCTTGGCCCCTCAAAACACCGGGGAGCTGTTTTTT. This translates into CASSLAPQNTGELFF. Filled out from reference TRBV5-1 and TRBJ2-2, the complete variable domain reads KAGVTQTPRYLIKTRGQQVTLSCSPISGHRSVSWYQQTPGQGLQFLFEYFSETQRNKGNFPGRFSGRQFSNSRSEMNVSTLELGDSALYLCASSLAPQNTGELFFGEGSRLTVL.

This clone turned up a few times. This chain connects TRBV4-1 to TRBJ2-3; unclear D gene. The ends were cut back, 6 bases at V and 0 bases at J, with 7 bases in the middle. Germline values: CDR1 MGHRA, CDR2 YSYEKL. This CDR3 has 13 residues. The CDR3 spells CASRTVSTDTQYF. As DNA, the CDR3 is TGCGCCAGCAGAACGGTTAGCACAGATACGCAGTATTTT.

The chain is built from TRBV19 and TRBJ1-1; perhaps TRBD1 as D (5 bases). This CDR3 has 14 residues. Trimming removed 0 bases from V and 11 bases from J, with 16 bases in between. Germline V gene data show CDR1 as LNHDA and CDR2 as SQIVND (reference sequence). Here the CDR3 reads CASSIDLNEGSAFF. CDR3 nucleotide sequence: TGTGCCAGTAGTATAGACCTTAACGAGGGGTCGGCTTTCTTT.

The chain carries TRBV11-2 and TRBJ2-2; 7 bases line up with TRBD2. Germline CDR1 is SGHAT and CDR2 is FQNNGV. This CDR3 comprises 18 residues. J was trimmed by 0 bases and V by 2 bases; bases with no gene match: 9. The CDR3 nucleotides read TGTGCCAGCAGCTTATTCCGTCTCGGGGGGACGAACACCGGGGAGCTGTTTTTT. Translated, it gives CASSLFRLGGTNTGELFF. The full variable domain, its missing parts supplied by reference TRBV11-2 and TRBJ2-2, is EAGVAQSPRYKIIEKRQSVAFWCNPISGHATLYWYQQILGQGPKLLIQFQNNGVVDDSQLPKDRFSAERLKGVDSTLKIQPAKLEDSAVYLCASSLFRLGGTNTGELFFGEGSRLTVL.

The rearrangement uses TRBV21-1 and TRBJ1-3; the table calls TRBD1, which could not be checked here. TRBV21-1 is reported as a pseudogene. This CDR3 has 17 amino acids. The CDR3 here is CASSKWLVTGDGNTIYF. CDR3 nucleotides: TGTGCCAGCAGCAAATGGTTGGTAACAGGGGATGGAAACACCATATATTTT.

The DNA of the CDR3 is TGTGCCTGGAGTGTGGGGGGGACAGGGGGTGAAAAACTGTTTTTT. Its translation: CAWSVGGTGGEKLFF. The V call is TRBV30, the J call TRBJ1-4, with 11 nucleotides matching TRBD1. In germline, CDR1 is GTSNPN, CDR2 SVGIG (reference sequence). Trimming at V came to 0 bases and at J to 7 bases, leaving 4 bases not matched to a gene. The CDR3 extends over 15 amino acids.

This chain uses TRBV11-3 with TRBJ2-1; maybe TRBD2 (5 bases). CDR1 SGHNT and CDR2 YENEEA come from the germline V gene. CDR3 length equals 13 residues. V gave up 2 bases and J gave up 10 bases, with 12 bases separating them. This CDR3 reads CASSLIEGSEQFF. The CDR3 coding sequence is TGTGCCAGCAGCTTAATCGAGGGAAGCGAGCAGTTCTTC.

The V gene is TRBV30, the J gene TRBJ2-2; 12 positions match TRBD2. V shed 5 bases and J 1 base; nucleotides not matched to a gene: 2. The CDR3 has 15 amino acids. Germline V gene sequence: CDR1 GTSNPN, CDR2 SVGIG (reference sequence). The CDR3: CAWRLAGENTGELFF. CDR3 coding DNA: TGTGCCTGGCGACTAGCGGGGGAGAACACCGGGGAGCTGTTTTTT.

CDR3 nucleotide sequence: TGTGCCTGGAGTGTGGAGACTAGCGGGGGGTCCAACACAGATACGCAGTATTTT. Translation gives CAWSVETSGGSNTDTQYF. This chain links TRBV30 with TRBJ2-3, with 13 nucleotides matching TRBD2. CDR3 length: 18 amino acids. After removal of 0 bases from V and 2 bases from J, the junction contained 8 bases not matched to a gene. CDR1 is GTSNPN, CDR2 SVGIG, per germline (reference sequence).

The chain carries TRBV5-1 and TRBJ2-5; 8 bases fit TRBD1. Germline V gene lookup returns CDR1 SGHRS and CDR2 YFSETQ. The CDR3 spans 13 residues. Trimming cost V 5 bases and J 3 bases; bases outside gene matches: 3. The CDR3 DNA follows: TGCGCCAGCAGGACAGGGGATGAAGAGACCCAGTACTTC. It codes for CASRTGDEETQYF.

The J gene is TRBJ2-1, the V gene TRBV5-1, with 10 bases that match TRBD1. Trimming took 7 bases from V and 7 from J; bases not matched to a gene: 11. Germline-derived CDR1 and CDR2 are SGHRS and YFSETQ. The CDR3 contains 15 residues. This CDR3 reads CASEDRDRGFNEQFF. The DNA for the CDR3 is TGCGCCAGCGAAGACCGGGACAGGGGCTTTAATGAGCAGTTCTTC.

This clone was picked up one time. The V gene is TRBV10-3, the J gene TRBJ1-1, with 8 bases that match TRBD1. The CDR3 loop spans 14 amino acids. Losses at the gene ends were 6 bases for V and 3 bases for J; bases not matched to a gene: 6. The germline gives CDR1 ENHRY, CDR2 SYGVKD. CDR3 in amino acids: CAISGQGGDTEAFF. In nucleotides, the CDR3 is TGTGCCATCAGCGGACAGGGTGGGGACACTGAAGCTTTCTTT.